The 3 T cell receptor beta chains presented below share a single source sample, sequenced in a study of control samples from healthy donors and cancer patients. Here immunoSEQ multiplex PCR was the method, and the copy in TCRdb shows in-frame clones only, minus some. The sample includes 120,000 to 150,000 clones, around 90% of them seen just once. Sequencing input: blood. All receptors derive from a young man in good health.

The chain uses TRBV27 and TRBJ2-5, with D tentatively TRBD2 (6 bases). The V end was cut by 6 bases, the J end by 2 bases, with 13 bases between. The CDR3 totals 14 residues. The germline gives CDR1 MNHEY, CDR2 SMNVEV (reference sequence). The CDR3 sequence is CASRFSGGQETQYF. DNA of the CDR3: TGTGCCAGCAGATTTAGCGGCGGACAAGAGACCCAGTACTTC.

The V and J genes are TRBV7-2 and TRBJ2-3; D is possibly TRBD1 (6 bases). Germline V gene sequence: CDR1 SGHTA, CDR2 FQGNSA. Trimming took 2 bases from V and 4 from J, leaving 7 bases between them. The CDR3 runs to 13 residues. The CDR3 region is CASSLWGPDTQYF. CDR3 bases: TGTGCCAGCAGCTTATGGGGGCCAGATACGCAGTATTTT.

This clone was seen ten or more times. The rearrangement uses TRBV27 and TRBJ1-1; D might be TRBD1 (5 bases). Germline V CDR1 and CDR2: MNHEY, SMNVEV (reference sequence). The CDR3 contains 14 residues. Trimming removed 4 bases from V and 1 base from J, with 10 bases in between. This CDR3 is CASSSGLRNTEAFF. The CDR3 nucleotides read TGTGCCAGCAGTTCGGGACTGAGGAACACTGAAGCTTTCTTT.